The subject of this entry is one TCR beta chain. V gave up 4 bases and J gave up 2 bases, with 13 bases separating them. Germline V gene lookup returns CDR1 SGDLS and CDR2 YYNGEE. CDR3 length: 14 amino acids. This sample was taken from a study of T cell changes during pregnancy in multiple sclerosis. Assay used: immunoSEQ multiplex PCR; TCRdb lists only in-frame clones, some missing. Seen here are about 31,000 clones, roughly 90% observed once, and the top ten hold approximately 6.6%. The sequence was obtained from a female donor with multiple sclerosis, enrolled in a pregnancy study. V is TRBV9 and J is TRBJ2-7; D is unclear. The sequencing used CD8+ T cells from peripheral blood mononuclear cells, collected in the second trimester of pregnancy. The CDR3 loop is CASSLTSETYEQYF. In DNA, the CDR3 is TGTGCCAGCAGCCTCACGAGCGAAACCTACGAGCAGTACTTC.